This TCR beta chain was recovered during a study of OX40 agonist ivuxolimab in advanced cancers. Assay: immunoSEQ multiplex PCR; the TCRdb copy retains only in-frame clones and omits some. There are 15,000 to 20,000 clones in the sample; approximately 83% occur only once, and roughly an eighth lies in the top ten. Sample share makes this clone medium-sized. This CDR3 comprises 15 residues. V trimming: 10 bases; J trimming: 4 bases; junction bases outside the gene matches: 16. The germline gives CDR1 SGHNT, CDR2 YYREEE (reference sequence). The sequenced sample was CD4+ or CD8+ T cells sorted from blood, obtained in a trial of the OX40 agonist ivuxolimab. The origin of this receptor is an adult with an advanced solid tumor such as melanoma, head and neck, liver or kidney cancer. The rearrangement joins TRBV5-4 to TRBJ1-2; TRBD1 matches 7 bases. The CDR3 region has the DNA TGTGCCGTATCAAAGCAGGGGGTATTTGGCTATGGCTACACCTTC. Amino acid sequence: CAVSKQGVFGYGYTF.